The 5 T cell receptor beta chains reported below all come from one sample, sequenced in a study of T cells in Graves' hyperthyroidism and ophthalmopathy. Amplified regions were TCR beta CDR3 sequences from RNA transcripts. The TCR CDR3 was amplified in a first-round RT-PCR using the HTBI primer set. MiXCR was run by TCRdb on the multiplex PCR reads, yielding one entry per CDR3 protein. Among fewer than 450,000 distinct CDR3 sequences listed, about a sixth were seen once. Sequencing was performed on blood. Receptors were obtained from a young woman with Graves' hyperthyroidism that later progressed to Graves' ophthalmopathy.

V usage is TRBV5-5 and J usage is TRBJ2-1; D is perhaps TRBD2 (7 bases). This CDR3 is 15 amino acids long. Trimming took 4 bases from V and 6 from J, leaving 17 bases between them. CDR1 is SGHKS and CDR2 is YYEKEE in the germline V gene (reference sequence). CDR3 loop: CASSHGGARSNEQFF. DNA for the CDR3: TGTGCCAGCAGCCATGGGGGGGCGAGATCCAATGAGCAGTTCTTC. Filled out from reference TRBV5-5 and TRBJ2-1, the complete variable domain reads DAGVTQSPTHLIKTRGQQVTLRCSPISGHKSVSWYQQVLGQGPQFIFQYYEKEERGRGNFPDRFSARQFPNYSSELNVNALLLGDSALYLCASSHGGARSNEQFFGPGTRLTVL.

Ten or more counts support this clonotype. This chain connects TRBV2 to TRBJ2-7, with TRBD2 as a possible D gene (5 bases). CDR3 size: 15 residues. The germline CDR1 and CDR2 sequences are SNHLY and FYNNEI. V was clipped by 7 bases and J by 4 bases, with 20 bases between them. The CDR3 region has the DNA TGTGCCAGCACGGACCGCGGGCAGTGGAGTTACGAGCAGTACTTC. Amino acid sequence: CASTDRGQWSYEQYF.

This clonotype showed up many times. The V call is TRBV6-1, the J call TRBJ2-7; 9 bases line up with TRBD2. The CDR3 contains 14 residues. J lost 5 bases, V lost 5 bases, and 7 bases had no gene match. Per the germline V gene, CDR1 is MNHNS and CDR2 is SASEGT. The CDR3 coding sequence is TGTGCCAGCAGTTTAGGGACTAGCAGAGACGAGCAGTACTTC. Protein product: CASSLGTSRDEQYF.

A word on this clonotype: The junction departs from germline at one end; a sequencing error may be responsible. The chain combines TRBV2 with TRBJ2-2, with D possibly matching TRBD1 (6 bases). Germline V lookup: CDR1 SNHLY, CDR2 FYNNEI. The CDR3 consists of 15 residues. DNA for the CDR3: TGTGCCAGCAGCGAAGACAGGCGTGGGGTGGGGGAGCTGTTTTTT. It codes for CASSEDRRGVGELFF.

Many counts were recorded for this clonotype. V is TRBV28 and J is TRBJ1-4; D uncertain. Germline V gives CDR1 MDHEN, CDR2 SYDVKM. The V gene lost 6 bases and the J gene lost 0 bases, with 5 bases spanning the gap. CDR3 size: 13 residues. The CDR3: CASRKATNEKLFF. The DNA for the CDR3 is TGTGCCAGCAGAAAGGCAACTAATGAAAAACTGTTTTTT.